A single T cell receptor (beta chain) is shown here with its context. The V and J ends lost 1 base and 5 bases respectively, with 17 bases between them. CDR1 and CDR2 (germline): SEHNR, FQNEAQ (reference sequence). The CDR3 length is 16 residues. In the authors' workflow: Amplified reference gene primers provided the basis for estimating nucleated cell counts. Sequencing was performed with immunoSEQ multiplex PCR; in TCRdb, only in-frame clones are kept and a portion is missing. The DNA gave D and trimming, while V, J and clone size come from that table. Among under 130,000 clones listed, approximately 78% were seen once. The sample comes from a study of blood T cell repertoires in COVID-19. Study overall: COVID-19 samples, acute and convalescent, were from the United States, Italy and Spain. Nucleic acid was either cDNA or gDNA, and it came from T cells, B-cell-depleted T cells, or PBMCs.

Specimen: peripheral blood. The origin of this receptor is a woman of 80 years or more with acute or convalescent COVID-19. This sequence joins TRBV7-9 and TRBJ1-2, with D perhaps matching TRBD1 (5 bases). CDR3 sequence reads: CASSLGGGGSGYGYTF. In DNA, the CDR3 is TGTGCCAGCAGCTTAGGGGGCGGTGGCTCTGGGTATGGCTACACCTTC.